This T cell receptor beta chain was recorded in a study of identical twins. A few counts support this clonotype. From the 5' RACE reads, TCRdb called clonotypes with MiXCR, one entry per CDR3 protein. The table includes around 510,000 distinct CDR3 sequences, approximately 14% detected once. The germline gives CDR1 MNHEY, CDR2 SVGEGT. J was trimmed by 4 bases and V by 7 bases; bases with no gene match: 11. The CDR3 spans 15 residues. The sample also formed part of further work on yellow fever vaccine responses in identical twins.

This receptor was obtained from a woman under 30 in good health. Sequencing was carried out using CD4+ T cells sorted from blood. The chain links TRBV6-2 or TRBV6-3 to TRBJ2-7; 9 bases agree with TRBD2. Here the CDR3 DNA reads TGTGCCAGCACCGGGACGGCTAGCGGGACTTACGAGCAGTACTTC. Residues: CASTGTASGTYEQYF.